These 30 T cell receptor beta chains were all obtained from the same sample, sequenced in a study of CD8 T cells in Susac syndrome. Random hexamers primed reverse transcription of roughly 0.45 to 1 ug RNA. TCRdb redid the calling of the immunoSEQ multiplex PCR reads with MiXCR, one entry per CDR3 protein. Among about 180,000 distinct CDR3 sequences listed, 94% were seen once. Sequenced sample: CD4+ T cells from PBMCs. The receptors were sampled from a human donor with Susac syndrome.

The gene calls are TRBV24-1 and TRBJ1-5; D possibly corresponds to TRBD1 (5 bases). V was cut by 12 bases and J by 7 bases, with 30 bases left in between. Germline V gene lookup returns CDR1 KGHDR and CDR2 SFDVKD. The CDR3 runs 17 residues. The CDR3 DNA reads TGTGCCGGAGCTACCCGTCCGGGGTGTCAGGGAGGCCAGCCCCAGCATTTT. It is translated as CAGATRPGCQGGQPQHF.

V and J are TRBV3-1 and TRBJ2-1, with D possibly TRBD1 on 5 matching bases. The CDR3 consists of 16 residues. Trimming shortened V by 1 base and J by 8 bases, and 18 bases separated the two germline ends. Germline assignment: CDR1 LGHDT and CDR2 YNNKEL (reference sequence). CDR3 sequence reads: CASSQGVQPTRDEQFF. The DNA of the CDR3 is TGTGCCAGCAGCCAAGGGGTACAGCCCACCAGGGATGAGCAGTTCTTC.

CDR3 DNA sequence: TGTGCCAGCAGCTTAGGGGACAGGGGGCCCTCCCGGAATGGCAATGAGCAGTTCTTC. This gives the protein CASSLGDRGPSRNGNEQFF. The J gene is TRBJ2-1, the V gene TRBV5-4, with TRBD1 identical over 12 bases. After removal of 2 bases from V and 6 bases from J, the junction contained 15 bases not matched to a gene. Germline loops: CDR1 SGHNT, CDR2 YYREEE (reference sequence). The CDR3 runs 19 residues.

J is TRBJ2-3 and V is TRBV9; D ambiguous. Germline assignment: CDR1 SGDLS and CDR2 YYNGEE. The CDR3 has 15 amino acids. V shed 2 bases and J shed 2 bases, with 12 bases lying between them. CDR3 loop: CASSVGRTNTDTQYF. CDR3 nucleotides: TGTGCCAGCAGCGTTGGACGGACGAACACAGATACGCAGTATTTT.

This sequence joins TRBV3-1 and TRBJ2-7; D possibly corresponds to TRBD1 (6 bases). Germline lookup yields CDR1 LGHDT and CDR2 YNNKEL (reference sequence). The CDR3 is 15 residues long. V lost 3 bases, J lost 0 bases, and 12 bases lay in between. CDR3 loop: CASSHNSGVSYEQYF. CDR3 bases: TGTGCCAGCAGCCACAACTCAGGGGTCTCCTACGAGCAGTACTTC.

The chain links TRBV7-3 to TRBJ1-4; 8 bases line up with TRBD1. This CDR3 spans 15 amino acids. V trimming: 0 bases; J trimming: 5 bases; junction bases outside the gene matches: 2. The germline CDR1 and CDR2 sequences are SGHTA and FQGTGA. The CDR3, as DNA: TGTGCCAGCAGCTTAACGGGACAGGCGAATGAAAAACTGTTTTTT. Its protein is CASSLTGQANEKLFF.

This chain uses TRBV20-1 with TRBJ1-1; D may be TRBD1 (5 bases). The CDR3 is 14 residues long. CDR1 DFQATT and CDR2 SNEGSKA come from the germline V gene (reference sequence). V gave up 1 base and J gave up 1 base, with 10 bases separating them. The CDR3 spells CSARVPGRNTEAFF. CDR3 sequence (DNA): TGCAGTGCTAGAGTACCAGGGCGGAACACTGAAGCTTTCTTT.

DNA for the CDR3: TGTGCCAGCAGTTTGGGTACACACCAAGAGACCCAGTACTTC. This gives the protein CASSLGTHQETQYF. The chain carries TRBV28 and TRBJ2-5, with no clear D. The CDR3 has 14 residues. Trimming shortened V by 3 bases and J by 0 bases, and 8 bases separated the two germline ends. Looked up from germline, CDR1 is MDHEN and CDR2 is SYDVKM.

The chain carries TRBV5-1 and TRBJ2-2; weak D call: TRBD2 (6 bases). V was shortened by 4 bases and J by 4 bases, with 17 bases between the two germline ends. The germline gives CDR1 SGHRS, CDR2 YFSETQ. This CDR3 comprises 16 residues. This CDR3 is CASSNIGSGPTGELFF. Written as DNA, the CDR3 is TGCGCCAGCAGCAACATTGGTAGCGGCCCCACCGGGGAGCTGTTTTTT. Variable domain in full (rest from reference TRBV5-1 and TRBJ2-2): KAGVTQTPRYLIKTRGQQVTLSCSPISGHRSVSWYQQTPGQGLQFLFEYFSETQRNKGNFPGRFSGRQFSNSRSEMNVSTLELGDSALYLCASSNIGSGPTGELFFGEGSRLTVL.

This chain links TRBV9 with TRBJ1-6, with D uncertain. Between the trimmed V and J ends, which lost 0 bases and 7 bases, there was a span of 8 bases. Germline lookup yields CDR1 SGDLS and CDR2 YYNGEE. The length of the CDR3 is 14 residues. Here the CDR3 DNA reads TGTGCCAGCAGCGTAGGCCACGAGAATTCACCCCTCCACTTT. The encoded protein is CASSVGHENSPLHF.

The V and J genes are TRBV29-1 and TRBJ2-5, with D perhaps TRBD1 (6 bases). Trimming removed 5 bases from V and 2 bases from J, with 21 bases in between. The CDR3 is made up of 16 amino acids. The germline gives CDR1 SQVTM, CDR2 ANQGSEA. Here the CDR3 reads CSVLNPWQGRQETQYF. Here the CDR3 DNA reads TGCAGCGTTCTGAACCCCTGGCAGGGGAGACAAGAGACCCAGTACTTC.

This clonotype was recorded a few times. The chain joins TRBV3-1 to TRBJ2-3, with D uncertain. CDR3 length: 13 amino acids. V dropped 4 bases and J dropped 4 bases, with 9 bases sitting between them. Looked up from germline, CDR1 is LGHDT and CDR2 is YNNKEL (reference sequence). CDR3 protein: CASSPSLADTQYF. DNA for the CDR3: TGTGCCAGCAGCCCCTCTTTGGCAGATACGCAGTATTTT.

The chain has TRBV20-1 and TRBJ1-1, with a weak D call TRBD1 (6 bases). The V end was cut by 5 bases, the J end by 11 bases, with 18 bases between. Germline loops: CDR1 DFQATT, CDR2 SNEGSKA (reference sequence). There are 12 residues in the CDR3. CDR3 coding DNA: TGCAGTGCTGTACAGGGTGTGGTGTCGGCTTTCTTT. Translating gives CSAVQGVVSAFF.

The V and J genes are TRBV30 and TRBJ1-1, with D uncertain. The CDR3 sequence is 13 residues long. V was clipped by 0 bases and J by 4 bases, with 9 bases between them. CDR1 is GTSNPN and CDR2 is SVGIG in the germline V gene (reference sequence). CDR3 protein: CAWSVQPGTEAFF. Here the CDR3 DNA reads TGTGCCTGGAGTGTTCAACCAGGCACTGAAGCTTTCTTT.

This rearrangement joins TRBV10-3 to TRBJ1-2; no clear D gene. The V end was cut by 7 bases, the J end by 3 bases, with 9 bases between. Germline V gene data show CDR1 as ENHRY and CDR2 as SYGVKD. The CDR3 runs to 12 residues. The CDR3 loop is CAITAGDYGYTF. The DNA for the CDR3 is TGTGCCATCACTGCAGGAGACTATGGCTACACCTTC.

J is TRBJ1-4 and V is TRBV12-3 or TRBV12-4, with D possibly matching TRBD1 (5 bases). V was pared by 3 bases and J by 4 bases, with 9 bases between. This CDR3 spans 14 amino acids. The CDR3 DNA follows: TGTGCCAGCAGTTTCGGCAGGGATAATGAAAAACTGTTTTTT. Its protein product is CASSFGRDNEKLFF.

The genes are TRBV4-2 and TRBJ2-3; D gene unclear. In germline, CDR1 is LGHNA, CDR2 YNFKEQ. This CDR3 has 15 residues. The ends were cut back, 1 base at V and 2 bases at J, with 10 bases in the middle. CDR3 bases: TGTGCCAGCAGCCAAGGCCCTACTGACACAGATACGCAGTATTTT. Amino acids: CASSQGPTDTDTQYF.

The CDR3 reads CASSPVEGPVTYNEQFF. The CDR3 DNA follows: TGTGCCAGCAGCCCTGTCGAGGGGCCTGTGACCTACAATGAGCAGTTCTTC. This chain joins TRBV12-3 or TRBV12-4 and TRBJ2-1, with D tentatively TRBD1 or TRBD2 (5 bases each). The CDR3 totals 17 residues. The V and J ends lost 6 bases and 2 bases respectively, with 20 bases between them.

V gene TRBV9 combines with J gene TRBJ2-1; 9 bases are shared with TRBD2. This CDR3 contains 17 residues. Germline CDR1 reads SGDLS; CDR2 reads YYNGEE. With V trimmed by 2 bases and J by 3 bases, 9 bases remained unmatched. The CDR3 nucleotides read TGTGCCAGCAGCGTCCGATCTCTAGCGGGGTTCTACAATGAGCAGTTCTTC. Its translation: CASSVRSLAGFYNEQFF.

CDR3 nucleotides: TGTGCCAGCAGGATTGATGTCTCTGGGGCCAACGTCCTGACTTTC. It encodes CASRIDVSGANVLTF. The J gene is TRBJ2-6, the V gene TRBV5-4, with D unresolved. There are 15 residues in the CDR3. Trimming took 5 bases from V and 0 from J, leaving 9 bases between them. Germline CDR1 SGHNT, CDR2 YYREEE (reference sequence).

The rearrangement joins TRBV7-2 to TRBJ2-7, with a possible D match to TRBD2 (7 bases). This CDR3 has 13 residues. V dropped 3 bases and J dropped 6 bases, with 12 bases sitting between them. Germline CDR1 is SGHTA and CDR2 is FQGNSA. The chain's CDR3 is CASSLGGPGEQYF. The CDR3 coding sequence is TGTGCCAGCAGCTTGGGGGGGCCAGGCGAGCAGTACTTC.

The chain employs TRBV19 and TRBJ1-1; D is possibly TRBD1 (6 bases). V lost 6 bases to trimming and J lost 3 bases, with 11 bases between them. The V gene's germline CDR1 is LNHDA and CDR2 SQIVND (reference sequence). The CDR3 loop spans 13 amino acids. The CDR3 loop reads CASRDSRDTEAFF. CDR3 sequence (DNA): TGTGCCAGTAGGGACAGTCGGGACACTGAAGCTTTCTTT.

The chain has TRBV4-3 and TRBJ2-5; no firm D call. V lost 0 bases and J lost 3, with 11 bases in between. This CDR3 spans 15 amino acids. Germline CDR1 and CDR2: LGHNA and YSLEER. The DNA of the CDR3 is TGCGCCAGCAGCCAAGATGTCCGGCCCGAAGAGACCCAGTACTTC. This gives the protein CASSQDVRPEETQYF.

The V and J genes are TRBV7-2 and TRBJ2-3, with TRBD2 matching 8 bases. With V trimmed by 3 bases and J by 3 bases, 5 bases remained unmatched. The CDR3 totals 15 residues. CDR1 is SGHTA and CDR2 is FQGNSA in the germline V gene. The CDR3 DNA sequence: TGTGCCAGCAGCTTGGAAGCGGGGGTGACAGATACGCAGTATTTT. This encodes CASSLEAGVTDTQYF.

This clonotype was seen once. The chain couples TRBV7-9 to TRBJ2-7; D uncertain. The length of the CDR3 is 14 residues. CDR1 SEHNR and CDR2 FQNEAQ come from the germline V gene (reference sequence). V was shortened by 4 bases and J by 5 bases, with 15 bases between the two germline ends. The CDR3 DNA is TGTGCCAGCAGCTCCTTTCTGCGGCCCCACGAGCAGTACTTC. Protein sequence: CASSSFLRPHEQYF.

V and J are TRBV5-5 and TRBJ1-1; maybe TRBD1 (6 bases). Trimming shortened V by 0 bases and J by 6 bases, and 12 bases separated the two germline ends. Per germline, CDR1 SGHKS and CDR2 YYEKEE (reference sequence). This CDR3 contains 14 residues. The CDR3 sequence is CASSLARQGSEAFF. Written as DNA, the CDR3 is TGTGCCAGCAGCTTGGCTCGGCAGGGGTCTGAAGCTTTCTTT.

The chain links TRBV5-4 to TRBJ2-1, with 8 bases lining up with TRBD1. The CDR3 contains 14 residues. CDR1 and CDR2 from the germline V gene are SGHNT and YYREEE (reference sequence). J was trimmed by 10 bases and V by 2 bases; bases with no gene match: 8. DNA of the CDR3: TGTGCCAGCAGCTTTACGTCGGACAGGGCCGAGCAGTTCTTC. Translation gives CASSFTSDRAEQFF.

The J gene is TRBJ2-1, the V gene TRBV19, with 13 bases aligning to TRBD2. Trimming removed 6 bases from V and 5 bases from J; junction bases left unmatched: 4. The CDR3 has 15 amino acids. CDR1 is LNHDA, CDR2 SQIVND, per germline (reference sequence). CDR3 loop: CASSGGLAGNNEQFF. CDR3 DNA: TGTGCCAGTAGCGGGGGACTAGCGGGGAACAATGAGCAGTTCTTC. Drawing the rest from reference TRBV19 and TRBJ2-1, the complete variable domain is DGGITQSPKYLFRKEGQNVTLSCEQNLNHDAMYWYRQDPGQGLRLIYYSQIVNDFQKGDIAEGYSVSREKKESFPLTVTSAQKNPTAFYLCASSGGLAGNNEQFFGPGTRLTVL.

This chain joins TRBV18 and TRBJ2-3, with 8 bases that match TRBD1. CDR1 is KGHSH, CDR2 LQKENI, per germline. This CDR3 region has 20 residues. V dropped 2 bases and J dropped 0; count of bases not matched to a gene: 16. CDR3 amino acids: CASSPLAPTGASFSTDTQYF. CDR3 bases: TGTGCCAGCTCACCATTGGCCCCGACAGGGGCAAGCTTCAGCACAGATACGCAGTATTTT.

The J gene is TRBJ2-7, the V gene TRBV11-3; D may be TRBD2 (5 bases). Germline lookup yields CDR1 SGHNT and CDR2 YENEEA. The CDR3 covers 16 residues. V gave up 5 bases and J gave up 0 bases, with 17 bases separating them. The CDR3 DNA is TGTGCCAGCAGCCCCATAGGCCGGGGATCCTCCTACGAGCAGTACTTC. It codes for CASSPIGRGSSYEQYF.